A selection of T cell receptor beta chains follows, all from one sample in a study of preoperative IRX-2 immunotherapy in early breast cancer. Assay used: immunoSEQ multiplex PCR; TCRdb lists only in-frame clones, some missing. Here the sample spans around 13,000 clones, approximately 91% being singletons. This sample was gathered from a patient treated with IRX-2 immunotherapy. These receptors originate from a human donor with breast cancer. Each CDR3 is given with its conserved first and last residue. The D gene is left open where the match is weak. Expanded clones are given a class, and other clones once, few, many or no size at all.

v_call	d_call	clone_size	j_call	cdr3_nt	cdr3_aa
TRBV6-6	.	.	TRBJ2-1	TGTGCCAGCAGTCCCGTGCCGGGTACCTACAATGAGCAGTTCTTC	CASSPVPGTYNEQFF
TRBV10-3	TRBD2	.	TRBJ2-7	TGTGCCATCAGTGAGTTGACTAGCGGGGGGACGGAGCAGTACTTC	CAISELTSGGTEQYF
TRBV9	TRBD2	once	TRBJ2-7	TGTGCCAGCAGCGTAGGAGCGGGGGGTTACGAGCAGTACTTC	CASSVGAGGYEQYF
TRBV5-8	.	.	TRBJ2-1	TGTGCCAGCAGCTTGGGTTTCGTGTCGAACAATGAGCAGTTCTTC	CASSLGFVSNNEQFF
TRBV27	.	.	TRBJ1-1	TGTGCCAGCAGTTCCCCGGAGATAAACACTGAAGCTTTCTTT	CASSSPEINTEAFF
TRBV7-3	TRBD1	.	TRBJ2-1	TGTGCCAGCAGCCCAGGACAGGGGGTCTATGAGCAGTTCTTC	CASSPGQGVYEQFF
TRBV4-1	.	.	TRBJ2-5	TGCGCCAGCAGCCAACTCAGGGGGGGAGAGACCCAGTACTTC	CASSQLRGGETQYF
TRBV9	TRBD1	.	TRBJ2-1	TGTGCCAGCAGCCTGTCGGGACAGGGGGAAGGGCGGTTCTTC	CASSLSGQGEGRFF
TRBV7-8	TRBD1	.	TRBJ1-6	TGTGCCAGCAGCTATGGGACAGACAATAATTCACCCCTCCACTTT	CASSYGTDNNSPLHF
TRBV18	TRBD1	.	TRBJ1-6	TGTGCCAGCTCACCGGACAGGGATGGTTCACCCCTCCACTTT	CASSPDRDGSPLHF
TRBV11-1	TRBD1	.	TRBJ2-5	TGTGCCAGCAGCTTACTCCAGGGGGCTGTAGGAGAGACCCAGTACTTC	CASSLLQGAVGETQYF
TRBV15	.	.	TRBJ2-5	TGTGCCACCAGCAGATACTCCTTCAGGGGAGCTAAAGAGACCCAGTACTTC	CATSRYSFRGAKETQYF
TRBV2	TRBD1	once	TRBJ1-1	TGTGCCAGCACCAAAGCGACAGGGGGAAACACTGAAGCTTTCTTT	CASTKATGGNTEAFF
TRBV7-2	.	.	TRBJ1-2	TGTGCCAGCAGCTTAGGCATGGGGTTTGACTATGGCTACACCTTC	CASSLGMGFDYGYTF
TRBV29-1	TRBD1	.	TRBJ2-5	TGCAGCGTTGAAGGGGCGGACAGGTGGAACTCCCAAGAGACCCAGTACTTC	CSVEGADRWNSQETQYF
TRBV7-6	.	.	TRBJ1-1	TGTGCCAGCAGCTTGGATAGACTGGGGCAGGCTTTCTTT	CASSLDRLGQAFF
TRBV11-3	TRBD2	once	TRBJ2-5	TGTGCCAGCAGCTTTACTAGCGGTGAGACCCAGTACTTC	CASSFTSGETQYF
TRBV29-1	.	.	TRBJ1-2	TGCAGCGTGGGGGCAGGGTTGGTCTATGGCTACACCTTC	CSVGAGLVYGYTF
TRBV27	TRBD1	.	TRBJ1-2	TGTGCCAGCAGCAGGGGGACCGTCTATGGCTACACCTTC	CASSRGTVYGYTF
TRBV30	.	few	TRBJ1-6	TGTGCCTGGAGTGTGGGGGTGACCCTCCACTTT	CAWSVGVTLHF
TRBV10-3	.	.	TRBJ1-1	TGTGCCATCAGTGAGTCGGGTGGCTGGGGGACTGAAGCTTTCTTT	CAISESGGWGTEAFF
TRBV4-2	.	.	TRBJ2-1	TGTGCCAGCAGCCAAGAGGTCGGGCGGGGCCTGGGTGAGCAGTTCTTC	CASSQEVGRGLGEQFF
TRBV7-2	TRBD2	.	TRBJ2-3	TGTGCCAGCAGCTTAAGCGGGGGGGCCTCAGATACGCAGTATTTT	CASSLSGGASDTQYF
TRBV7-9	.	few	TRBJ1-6	TGTGCCAGCAGCTCTCATGACCTACTTGGGGTTAATTCACCCCTCCACTTT	CASSSHDLLGVNSPLHF
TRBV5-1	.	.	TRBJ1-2	TGCGCCAGCAGCGTATCGCAGGACGCCTATGGCTACACCTTC	CASSVSQDAYGYTF
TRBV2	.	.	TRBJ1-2	TGTGCCAGCAGTGATACCGTTTTGGGGGGCTACACCTTC	CASSDTVLGGYTF
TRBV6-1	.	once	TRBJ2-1	TGTGCCAGCAGTGTGCCACTCGAGCAGTTCTTC	CASSVPLEQFF
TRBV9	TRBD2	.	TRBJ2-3	TGTGCCAGCAGCGTAGTGGCGGGGGGAACTAGCACAGATACGCAGTATTTT	CASSVVAGGTSTDTQYF
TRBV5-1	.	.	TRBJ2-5	TGCGCCAGTACACCAGTGGGCATTGAGACCCAGTACTTC	CASTPVGIETQYF
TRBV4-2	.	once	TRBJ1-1	TGTGCCAGCAGCCAAGATCTTTGGGCAGGGTTCGTTTACGGTGAAGCTTTCTTT	CASSQDLWAGFVYGEAFF
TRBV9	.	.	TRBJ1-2	TGTGCCAGCAGCGTAGCTGGGAACTATGGCTACACCTTC	CASSVAGNYGYTF
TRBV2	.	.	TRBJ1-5	TGTGCCAGCAGTGGGGTGGGGCAGCCCCAGCATTTT	CASSGVGQPQHF
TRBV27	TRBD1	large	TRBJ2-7	TGTGCCAGCAGTCCGACAGGGGGCGCGCCCCACGAGCAGTACTTC	CASSPTGGAPHEQYF
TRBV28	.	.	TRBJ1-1	TGTGCCAGCAGCCCCAGTTGGGGGAACACTGAAGCTTTCTTT	CASSPSWGNTEAFF
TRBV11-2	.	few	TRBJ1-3	TGTGCCAGCAGCTTAGTGGAATACCCTGGAAACACCATATATTTT	CASSLVEYPGNTIYF
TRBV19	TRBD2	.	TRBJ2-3	TGTGCCAGTAGTAAAGGACTAGCGGGGACAGATACGCAGTATTTT	CASSKGLAGTDTQYF
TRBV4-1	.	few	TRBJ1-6	TGCGCCAGCAGCCCGACTCAGGGGAATTCACCCCTCCACTTT	CASSPTQGNSPLHF
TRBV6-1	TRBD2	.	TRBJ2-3	TGTGCCAGCAGTGATGCCGCGGGGGGGGGAGCCACAGATACGCAGTATTTT	CASSDAAGGGATDTQYF
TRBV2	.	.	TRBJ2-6	TGTGCCAGCAGTGATATGGGGCCCCCCTGGGCCAACGTCCTGACTTTC	CASSDMGPPWANVLTF
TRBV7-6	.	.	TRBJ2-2	TGTGCCAGCAGCTTGGGGCCTGAGGCCGGGGAGCTGTTTTTT	CASSLGPEAGELFF
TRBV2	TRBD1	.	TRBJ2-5	TGTGCCACCTCGGGACAGGGGTTGGATGGAGAGACCCAGTACTTC	CATSGQGLDGETQYF
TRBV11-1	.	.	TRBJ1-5	TGTGCCAGCAGCCTCGGGGGTGGACAGCCCCAGCATTTT	CASSLGGGQPQHF
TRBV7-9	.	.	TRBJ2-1	TGTGCCAGCAGCTGGATCGGGACTTCTCACAATGAGCAGTTCTTC	CASSWIGTSHNEQFF
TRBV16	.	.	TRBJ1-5	TGTGCCAGCAGCCATGCTTATAGCAATCAGCCCCAGCATTTT	CASSHAYSNQPQHF
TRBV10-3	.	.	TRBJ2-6	TGTGCCACAAAGGATTCCGGGGCCAACGTCCTGACTTTC	CATKDSGANVLTF
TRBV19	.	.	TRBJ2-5	TGTGCCAGTAGTATAGATCCGCCAGGGGGGCAAGAGACCCAGTACTTC	CASSIDPPGGQETQYF
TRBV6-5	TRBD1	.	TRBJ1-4	TGTGCCAGCAGTTGGACAGGTCCACTCTCGGGTGAAAAACTGTTTTTT	CASSWTGPLSGEKLFF
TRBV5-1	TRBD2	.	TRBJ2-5	TGCGCCAGCAGCTTAGGACTAGCGGGGGAAGAGACCCAGTACTTC	CASSLGLAGEETQYF
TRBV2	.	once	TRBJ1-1	TGTGCCAGCAGTGATGTCACCTACACTGAAGCTTTCTTT	CASSDVTYTEAFF
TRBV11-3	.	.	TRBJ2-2	TGTGCCAGCAGCTTAGATGCTGCCGGGGAGCTGTTTTTT	CASSLDAAGELFF
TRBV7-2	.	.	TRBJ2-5	TGTGCCAGCAGCTTAGGGGGGAGGACCCAGTACTTC	CASSLGGRTQYF
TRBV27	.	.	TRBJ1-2	TGTGCCAGCAGTCCCGGGACATACGGCTACACCTTC	CASSPGTYGYTF